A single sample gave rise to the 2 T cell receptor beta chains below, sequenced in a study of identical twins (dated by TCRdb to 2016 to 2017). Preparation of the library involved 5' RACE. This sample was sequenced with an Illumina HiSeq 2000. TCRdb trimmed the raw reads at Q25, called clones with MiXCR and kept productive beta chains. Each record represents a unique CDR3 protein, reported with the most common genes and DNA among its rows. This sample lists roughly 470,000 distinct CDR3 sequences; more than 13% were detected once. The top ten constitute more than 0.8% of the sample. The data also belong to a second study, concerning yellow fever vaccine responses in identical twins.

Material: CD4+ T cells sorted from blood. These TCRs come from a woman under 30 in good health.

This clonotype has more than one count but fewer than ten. CDR3: CSVEGVASGTDTQYF. The CDR3 DNA follows: TGCAGCGTTGAAGGGGTGGCTAGCGGAACAGATACGCAGTATTTT. The chain combines TRBV29-1 with TRBJ2-3; 7 bases are shared with TRBD2. The CDR3 loop spans 15 amino acids. V shed 1 base and J 3 bases; nucleotides not matched to a gene: 7. Germline V gene lookup returns CDR1 SQVTM and CDR2 ANQGSEA.

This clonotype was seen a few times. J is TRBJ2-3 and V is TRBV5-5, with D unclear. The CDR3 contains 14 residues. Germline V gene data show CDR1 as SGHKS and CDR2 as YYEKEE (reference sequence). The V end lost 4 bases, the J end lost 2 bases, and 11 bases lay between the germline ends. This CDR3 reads CASSSPATTDTQYF. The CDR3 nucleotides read TGTGCCAGCAGCAGCCCGGCTACCACAGATACGCAGTATTTT. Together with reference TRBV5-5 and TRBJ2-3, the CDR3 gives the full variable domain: DAGVTQSPTHLIKTRGQQVTLRCSPISGHKSVSWYQQVLGQGPQFIFQYYEKEERGRGNFPDRFSARQFPNYSSELNVNALLLGDSALYLCASSSPATTDTQYFGPGTRLTVL.